This T cell receptor (beta chain) emerged from a study of T cell responses to AZD1222 COVID-19 vaccine (dated by TCRdb to the early 2020s). For the study in its entirety: A total of 233 trial participants underwent TCR sequencing, of whom nearly 210 received two doses of AZD1222 and about 25 received two doses of the MenACWY control vaccine. Trial participants were enrolled by age into subgroups of 18-55, 56-69 and 70-plus years, and around 150, 28 and 57 TCR-sequenced participants, respectively, were included in these subgroups. The investigation overall reported the following: A significant rise in spike-specific TCR breadth and depth was observed after two AZD1222 doses relative to day 0 and relative to MenACWY recipients. Most participants were white British and females outnumbered males, and the authors suggested that clonal diversity may have been underestimated. The 56-69-year group was small, and its depth increase did not reach significance, likely because of low power. Conclusions about previously exposed vaccinees are limited, since just six AZD1222 recipients were seropositive for SARS-CoV-2 at baseline. Epitopes outside the regions mutated in the B.1.351 and B.1.1.7 variants were reportedly recognized by nearly half of the unique spike-specific TCRs. The whole spike protein was spanned by vaccine-associated CD4 TCRs, and dominant responses were seen in regions 160-218 and 743-854. Because no day 14 peak-response samples were available, repertoires were characterized only after the peak T cell response.

V loses 1 base of germline sequence and J loses 4 bases, and the interval between the two ends is 8 bases. Looking up the germline V gene yields CDR1 LGHNA and CDR2 YNFKEQ. The CDR3 runs 14 residues from the cysteine to the phenylalanine. The entry retains the CDR3 DNA only, 42 bases that are in frame from base 1. About this clone: Which antigen it targets is not known. No base quality values were provided; no much bigger clone lies one nucleotide off.

The CDR3 regions of human TCRbeta chains were analyzed by immunosequencing. For the original study's pipeline: Repertoire TCRs were checked for matches against a reference library of SARS-CoV-2-specific TCRs that had been generated using the MIRA antigen-specificity platform. Breadth was defined as the fraction of unique TCRs that were SARS-CoV-2-associated. Depth was defined as the fraction of total T cells that were SARS-CoV-2-associated. Each spike-specific TCR was assigned to its reactive spike region and to a CD4 or CD8 class using the MIRA data. Log10-transformed breadth and depth values were compared by one-way ANOVA with Sidak's multiple comparisons tests. The source is immuneACCESS, and TCRdb retained only in-frame sequences with V and J called. Part of the clones is not carried over; for the studies checked, unresolved V genes explain less than half of this, and the remainder is unexplained. V, J and clone size were drawn from that table, and D and trimming were deduced from the DNA. For this sample the table gives approximately 110,000 clones, of which nearly 90% were detected only once. The ten largest account for 2.5% of the sample.

The sample's time point label is to be understood as: about 28 days (+/-7) after the second vaccine dose. AZD1222 recipients with second doses at about 4 weeks or about 12 weeks were pooled, because spike-specific TCR depth and breadth did not differ between schedules. The vaccinee samples were drawn from two UK trials, COV001 and COV002, one of which was a single-blind randomized controlled phase 2/3 trial testing AZD1222 (ChAdOx1 nCoV-19) in healthy adults. Trial participant PBMC samples were collected at day 0 and day 28 after the second dose for TCRbeta chain sequencing. The sequence derives from an adult who received the AZD1222 COVID-19 vaccine. The V and J genes are TRBV4-2 and TRBJ1-5; no D gene is confidently identified. Sequenced here: peripheral blood, sampled 28 days after the second AZD1222 dose. The CDR3 in this case is CASSQAGPNQPQHF. The sequenced DNA is TGTGCCAGCAGCCAAGCCGGTCCAAATCAGCCCCAGCATTTT.